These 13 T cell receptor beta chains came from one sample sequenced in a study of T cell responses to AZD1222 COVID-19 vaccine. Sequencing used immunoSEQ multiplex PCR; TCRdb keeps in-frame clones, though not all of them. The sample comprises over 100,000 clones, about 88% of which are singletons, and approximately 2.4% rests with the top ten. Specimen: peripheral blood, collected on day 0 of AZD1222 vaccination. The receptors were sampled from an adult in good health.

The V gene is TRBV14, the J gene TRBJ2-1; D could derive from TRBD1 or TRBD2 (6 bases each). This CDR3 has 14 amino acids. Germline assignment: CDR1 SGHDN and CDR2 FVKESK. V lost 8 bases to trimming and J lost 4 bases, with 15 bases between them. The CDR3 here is CASGKGGSYNEQFF. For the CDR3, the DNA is TGTGCCAGCGGGAAAGGGGGGAGTTACAATGAGCAGTTCTTC. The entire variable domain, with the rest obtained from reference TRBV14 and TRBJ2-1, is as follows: EAGVTQFPSHSVIEKGQTVTLRCDPISGHDNLYWYRRVMGKEIKFLLHFVKESKQDESGMPNNRFLAERTGGTYSTLKVQPAELEDSGVYFCASGKGGSYNEQFFGPGTRLTVL.

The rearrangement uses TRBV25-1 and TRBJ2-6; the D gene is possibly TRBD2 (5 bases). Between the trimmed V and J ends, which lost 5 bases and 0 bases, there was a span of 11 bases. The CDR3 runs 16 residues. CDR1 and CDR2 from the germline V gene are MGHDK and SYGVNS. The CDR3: CASSLPGVSGANVLTF. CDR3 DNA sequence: TGTGCCAGCAGTCTCCCCGGGGTCTCTGGGGCCAACGTCCTGACTTTC.

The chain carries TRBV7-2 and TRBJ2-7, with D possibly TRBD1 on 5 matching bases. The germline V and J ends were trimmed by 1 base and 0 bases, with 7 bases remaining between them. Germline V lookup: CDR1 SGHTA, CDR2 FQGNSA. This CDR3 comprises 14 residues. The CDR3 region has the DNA TGTGCCAGCAGCTTAGGACAGCCCTCCTACGAGCAGTACTTC. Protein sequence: CASSLGQPSYEQYF.

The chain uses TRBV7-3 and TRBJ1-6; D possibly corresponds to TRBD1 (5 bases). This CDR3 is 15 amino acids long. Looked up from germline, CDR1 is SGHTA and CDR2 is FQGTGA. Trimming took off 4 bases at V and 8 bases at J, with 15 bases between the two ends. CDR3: CASSSGTAFYSPLHF. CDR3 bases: TGTGCCAGCAGCTCCGGGACGGCCTTTTATTCACCCCTCCACTTT.

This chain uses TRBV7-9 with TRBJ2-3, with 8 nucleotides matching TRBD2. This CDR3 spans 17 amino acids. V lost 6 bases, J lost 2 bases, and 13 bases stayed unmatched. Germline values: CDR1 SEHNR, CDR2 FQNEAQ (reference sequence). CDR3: CASSPRRGGLDTDTQYF. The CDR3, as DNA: TGTGCCAGCAGTCCTAGACGTGGGGGACTAGACACAGATACGCAGTATTTT.

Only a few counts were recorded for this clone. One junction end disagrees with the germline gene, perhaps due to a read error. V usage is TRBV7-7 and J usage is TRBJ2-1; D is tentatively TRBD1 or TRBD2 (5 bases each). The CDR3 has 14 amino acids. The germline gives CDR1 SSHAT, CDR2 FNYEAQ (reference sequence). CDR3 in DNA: TGTGCTAGCAGCTTAGGGGACGGCTACAATGAGCAGTTCTTC. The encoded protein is CASSLGDGYNEQFF.

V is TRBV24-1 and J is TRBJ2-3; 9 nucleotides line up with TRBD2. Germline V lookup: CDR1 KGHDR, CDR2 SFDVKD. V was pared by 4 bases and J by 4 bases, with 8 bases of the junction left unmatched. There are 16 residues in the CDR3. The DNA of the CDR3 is TGTGCCACCAGTGACTTAGCGGGAGTGTCTTCAGATACGCAGTATTTT. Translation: CATSDLAGVSSDTQYF.

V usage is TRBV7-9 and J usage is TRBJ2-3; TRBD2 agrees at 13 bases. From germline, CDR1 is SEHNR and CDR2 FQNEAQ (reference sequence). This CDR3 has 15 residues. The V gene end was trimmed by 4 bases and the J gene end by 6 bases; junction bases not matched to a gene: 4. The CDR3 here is CASSSGLAGVDTQYF. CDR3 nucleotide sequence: TGTGCCAGCAGCTCCGGACTAGCGGGAGTGGATACGCAGTATTTT.

DNA of the CDR3: TGTGCCAGTAGTATTGGGCAGGCTTTAACTAACTATGGCTACACCTTC. It encodes CASSIGQALTNYGYTF. The rearrangement uses TRBV19 and TRBJ1-2; D gene unclear. Germline loops: CDR1 LNHDA, CDR2 SQIVND (reference sequence). This CDR3 is 16 amino acids long. Trimming left V 3 bases short and J 0 bases short, with 14 bases between.

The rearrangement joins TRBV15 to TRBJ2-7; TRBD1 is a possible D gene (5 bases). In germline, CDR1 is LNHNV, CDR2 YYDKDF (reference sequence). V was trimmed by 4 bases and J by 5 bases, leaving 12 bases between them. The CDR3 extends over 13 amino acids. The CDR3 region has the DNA TGTGCCACCAGCAAAAACCCCAGGGACGAGCAGTACTTC. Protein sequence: CATSKNPRDEQYF.

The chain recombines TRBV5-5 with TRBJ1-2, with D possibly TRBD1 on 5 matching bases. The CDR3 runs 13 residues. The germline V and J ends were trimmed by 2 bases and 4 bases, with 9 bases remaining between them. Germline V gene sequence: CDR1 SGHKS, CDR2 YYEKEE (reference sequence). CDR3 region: CASSLDSTYGYTF. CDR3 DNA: TGTGCCAGCAGCTTAGACAGTACCTATGGCTACACCTTC.

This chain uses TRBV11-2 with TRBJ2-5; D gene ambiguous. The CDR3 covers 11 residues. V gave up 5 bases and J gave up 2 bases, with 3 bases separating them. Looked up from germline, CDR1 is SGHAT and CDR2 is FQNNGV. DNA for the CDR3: TGTGCCAGCAGCATACAAGAGACCCAGTACTTC. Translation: CASSIQETQYF.

In DNA form, the CDR3 reads TGTGCCAGTAGTACCGGGACTAGCGGGAGTGGGCTCAATGAGCAGTTCTTC. Translating it yields CASSTGTSGSGLNEQFF. The rearrangement uses TRBV19 and TRBJ2-1; 14 bases map to TRBD2. Germline CDR1 is LNHDA and CDR2 is SQIVND (reference sequence). V gave up 4 bases and J gave up 6 bases; unmatched junction bases: 8. The CDR3 is 17 amino acids.